This TCR beta chain was identified in a study of T cell responses to AZD1222 COVID-19 vaccine. Study-wide points: Among those given AZD1222, only 5 to 7 were seropositive at baseline. White British donors predominated, females outnumbered males, and clonal diversity was possibly underestimated.

Second doses that came at about 4 or about 12 weeks were put together. TCRdb's table, derived via immunoSEQ multiplex PCR, lists solely in-frame clones and lacks some. The sample records around 91,000 clones, approximately 93% being singletons. The CDR3 length is 13 residues. Germline V lookup: CDR1 KGHSH, CDR2 LQKENI. Unmatched junction bases numbered 4, after V lost 2 bases and J lost 7 bases. This clone was seen a single time. The antigen is undetermined. The TCR sequence derives from an adult who received the AZD1222 COVID-19 vaccine. The rearrangement joins TRBV18 to TRBJ1-1, with TRBD1 matching 7 bases. Source: peripheral blood, taken 28 days after the second AZD1222 dose. The CDR3 here is CASSPMGTDEAFF. Written as DNA, the CDR3 is TGTGCCAGCTCACCAATGGGGACAGATGAAGCTTTCTTT. Full variable domain (remainder filled in from reference TRBV18 and TRBJ1-1): NAGVMQNPRHLVRRRGQEARLRCSPMKGHSHVYWYRQLPEEGLKFMVYLQKENIIDESGMPKERFSAEFPKEGPSILRIQQVVRGDSAAYFCASSPMGTDEAFFGQGTRLTVV.